This T cell receptor (beta chain) was recorded in a study of chemoradiotherapy in HPV16-positive cancers. In germline, CDR1 is SGHVS, CDR2 FQNEAQ. The CDR3 contains 16 residues. V dropped 5 bases and J dropped 3 bases, with 17 bases sitting between them. A single count supports this clone. Libraries were prepared by immunoSEQ multiplex PCR; TCRdb keeps only in-frame clonotypes and omits some of them. The data hold tens of thousands of clones, with roughly 92% observed a single time. The source was blood, collected from a patient who underwent chemoradiotherapy. V usage is TRBV7-8 and J usage is TRBJ2-1; D is unclear. The clonotype was recovered from a human donor with HPV-associated anogenital cancer. CDR3 coding DNA: TGTGCCAGCAGCACCCGACCCGGACCGTTCTACAATGAGCAGTTCTTC. Its protein is CASSTRPGPFYNEQFF.